The rows below give T cell receptor beta chains drawn from one sample of a study of cytomegalovirus exposure and HLA in healthy donors. The repertoire was sequenced with immunoSEQ multiplex PCR; TCRdb's copy has only in-frame clones and lacks some. Of roughly 170,000 clones listed, less than 90% are singletons. Sequenced sample: PBMCs. The origin of the receptors is a man aged 50 to 60 in good health and CMV-seronegative. Both conserved end residues are part of each CDR3. A D gene is named only where the DNA matches it firmly. The size field is filled for only some rows; it gives once, few, many or a size class.

size	V	J	D	DNA	CDR3
NA	TRBV19	TRBJ1-4	TRBD1	TGTGCCAGTAGGAGACAGGGGGATTTCGCGGCGGAAAAACTGTTTTTT	CASRRQGDFAAEKLFF
NA	TRBV5-4	TRBJ2-3	TRBD1	TGTGCCAGCAGCACGACAGGGTATGCAGATACGCAGTATTTT	CASSTTGYADTQYF
NA	TRBV7-7	TRBJ1-2	TRBD1	TGTGCTAGCAGCGAGAAGGGACAGTCGAACAACTATGGCTACACCTTC	CASSEKGQSNNYGYTF
NA	TRBV18	TRBJ2-1	NA	TGTGCCAGCTCACGGACAGCCTACAATGAGCAGTTCTTC	CASSRTAYNEQFF
NA	TRBV7-9	TRBJ1-2	TRBD1	TGTGCCAGCAGCCTACAACAGGGGGCAAGGGATGGCTACACCTTC	CASSLQQGARDGYTF
NA	TRBV4-2	TRBJ2-7	NA	TGTGCCAGCAGCCAAGTGGCAGGGAATATGGACGAGCAGTACTTC	CASSQVAGNMDEQYF
NA	TRBV15	TRBJ1-3	NA	TGTGCCACCAGCAGAGAAGGACACAGCTCTGGAAACACCATATATTTT	CATSREGHSSGNTIYF
NA	TRBV4-3	TRBJ1-2	NA	TGCGCCAGCAGCTCTACAGGGCGTTACGGCTACACCTTC	CASSSTGRYGYTF
once	TRBV9	TRBJ2-1	TRBD2	TGTGCCAGCAGCGTAGAACTAGCGGTAAATGAGCAGTTCTTC	CASSVELAVNEQFF
NA	TRBV5-1	TRBJ2-3	TRBD2	TGCGCCAGCAGCTCGGTACCCCAAGCGGGGTATAGAACAGATACGCAGTATTTT	CASSSVPQAGYRTDTQYF
NA	TRBV20-1	TRBJ2-5	TRBD1	TGCAGTGGAGGACAGGTGACCCAGTACTTC	CSGGQVTQYF
NA	TRBV11-2	TRBJ2-5	TRBD2	TGTGCCAGCAGCTTAGTACTAGCGGGCAAAAAGACCCAGTACTTC	CASSLVLAGKKTQYF
NA	TRBV19	TRBJ2-5	NA	TGTGCCAGTAGTATTCAGGAGACCCAGTACTTC	CASSIQETQYF
NA	TRBV5-6	TRBJ2-5	NA	TGTGCCAGCAGCGGTCCCGGGACTCTGGGGGAGACCCAGTACTTC	CASSGPGTLGETQYF
NA	TRBV6-5	TRBJ2-2	TRBD2	TGTGCCAGCAGTTACTCAGGCGGGAGTAACACCGGGGAGCTGTTTTTT	CASSYSGGSNTGELFF
NA	TRBV7-2	TRBJ2-7	TRBD2	TGTGCCAGCAGCTTAGGCGCAACTAGCGTCGCCTACGAGCAGTACTTC	CASSLGATSVAYEQYF
NA	TRBV10-3	TRBJ2-1	TRBD2	TGTGCCATCAGTGAGCCGGGACTAGCGGGAGGTGGTGAGCAGTTCTTC	CAISEPGLAGGGEQFF
NA	TRBV5-1	TRBJ2-1	TRBD2	TGCGCCAGCAGCCCGCCGACTAGCGGGGGGCGTGGGGGGCAGTTCTTC	CASSPPTSGGRGGQFF
NA	TRBV9	TRBJ2-3	NA	TGTGCCAGCAGCGTAGACAATACGCAGTATTTT	CASSVDNTQYF
NA	TRBV30	TRBJ1-2	NA	TGTGCCTCCGGAGGGCGGGGGGGAGATGGCTACACCTTC	CASGGRGGDGYTF
NA	TRBV5-1	TRBJ2-1	TRBD1	TGCGCCAGCAGCTTGGGACAGGGCGAAGGCAATGAGCAGTTCTTC	CASSLGQGEGNEQFF
NA	TRBV7-2	TRBJ2-7	TRBD2	TGTGCCAGCAGCTTAGTTTACGGGGGGGCCTACGAGCAGTACTTC	CASSLVYGGAYEQYF
NA	TRBV28	TRBJ2-2	TRBD1	TGCCTTACCGGGACAGCGAACACCGGGGAGCTGTTTTTT	CLTGTANTGELFF
NA	TRBV4-3	TRBJ2-1	NA	TGCGCCAGCAGCCAAACTCAGGGCTCCTACAATGAGCAGTTCTTC	CASSQTQGSYNEQFF
once	TRBV19	TRBJ2-3	NA	TGTGCCAGTAGTATTCAGGGGAACACAGATACGCAGTATTTT	CASSIQGNTDTQYF
NA	TRBV7-9	TRBJ2-2	TRBD1	TGTGCCAGCAGCCAGGGGGCGCGGAACACCGGGGAGCTGTTTTTT	CASSQGARNTGELFF
NA	TRBV6-1	TRBJ1-1	NA	TGTGCCAGCAGTGAAAGGAGGGTTGGTGAAGCTTTCTTT	CASSERRVGEAFF
NA	TRBV7-3	TRBJ2-1	TRBD2	TGTGCCAGCAGCTTAAGTCCTAGCGGGGTCAATGAGCAGTTCTTC	CASSLSPSGVNEQFF
NA	TRBV29-1	TRBJ2-2	TRBD2	TGCAGCGCCGGACTAGCGGAAAACACCGGGGAGCTGTTTTTT	CSAGLAENTGELFF
once	TRBV6-6	TRBJ1-2	TRBD1	TGTGCCAGCGGATTAGGACAGGGAGGAGGCGGCTACACCTTC	CASGLGQGGGGYTF